This T cell receptor (beta chain) was recovered during a study of CD8+ T cells in alopecia areata. Study-wide findings and caveats: Affected scalp, especially in alopecia totalis/universalis, had a higher clonality than normal scalp did.

On this clone: Its antigen remains unknown.

Sorting separated CD4+ and CD8+ T cells out of PBMCs. Trimming took 4 bases from V and 4 from J, leaving 10 bases between them. The germline gives CDR1 SQVTM, CDR2 ANQGSEA. CDR3 size: 12 residues. The sequencing template was cDNA reverse transcribed from extracted RNA. The table came from immunoSEQ multiplex PCR; TCRdb's copy has only in-frame clones and leaves some out. This sample has fewer than 200,000 clones; 50% to 75% occur once, and the top ten carry 14% to 15%. The chain uses TRBV29-1 and TRBJ2-5; a weak D match, TRBD1 (5 bases). The TCR sequence derives from a human donor with alopecia areata. The sample here was CD4+ T cells sorted from blood, taken at week 0. DNA for the CDR3: TGCAGCGTTGTTCAGGGCCGAGAGACCCAGTACTTC. It yields the protein CSVVQGRETQYF.